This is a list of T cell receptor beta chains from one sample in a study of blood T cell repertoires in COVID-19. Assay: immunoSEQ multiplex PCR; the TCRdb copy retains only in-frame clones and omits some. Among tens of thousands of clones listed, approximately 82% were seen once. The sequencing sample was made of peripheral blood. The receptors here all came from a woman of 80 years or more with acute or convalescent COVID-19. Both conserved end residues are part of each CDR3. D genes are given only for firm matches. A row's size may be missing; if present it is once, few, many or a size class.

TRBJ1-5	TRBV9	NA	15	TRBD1	TGTGCCAGCAGCGCGGGCGACAGGGGAGATCAGCCCCAGCATTTT	CASSAGDRGDQPQHF
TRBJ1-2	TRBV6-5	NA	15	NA	TGTGCCAGCAGTTACTCACAGGGCCTTGGCTATGGCTACACCTTC	CASSYSQGLGYGYTF
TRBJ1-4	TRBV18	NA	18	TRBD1	TGTGCCAGCTCACCACCGACAGGGCCAGGGGCAACTAATGAAAAACTGTTTTTT	CASSPPTGPGATNEKLFF
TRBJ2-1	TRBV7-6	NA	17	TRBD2	TGTGCCAGCAGCTTGGGACTAGCGGGGGGAGTTTACAATGAGCAGTTCTTC	CASSLGLAGGVYNEQFF
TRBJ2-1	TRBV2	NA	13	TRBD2	TGTGCCAGCTCAAGCGGGGCCCGCAATGAGCAGTTCTTC	CASSSGARNEQFF
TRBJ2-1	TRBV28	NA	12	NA	TGTGCCAGCAGTTCGACAGGAAAGGAGCAGTTCTTC	CASSSTGKEQFF
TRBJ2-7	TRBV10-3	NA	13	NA	TGTGCCATCAGTGAGGTCCAGACCTACGAGCAGTACTTC	CAISEVQTYEQYF
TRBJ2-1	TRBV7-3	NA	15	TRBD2	TGTGCCAGCAGCTTAAGAACTAGCGGGAGTCATGAGCAGTTCTTC	CASSLRTSGSHEQFF
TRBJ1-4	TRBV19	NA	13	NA	TGTGCCAGTAGTCCAGGAACAGCCTCTTCACTGTTTTTT	CASSPGTASSLFF
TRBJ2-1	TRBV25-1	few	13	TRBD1	TGTGCCAGCCTGGGACAGGGAAACAATGAGCAGTTCTTC	CASLGQGNNEQFF
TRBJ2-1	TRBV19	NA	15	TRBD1	TGTGCCAGTACCCTGGACAGGGCTTCTTACAATGAGCAGTTCTTC	CASTLDRASYNEQFF
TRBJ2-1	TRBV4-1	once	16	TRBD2	TGCGCCAGCAGCCAAGAAGGGAGCGGGATCGGGGCTGAGCAGTTCTTC	CASSQEGSGIGAEQFF
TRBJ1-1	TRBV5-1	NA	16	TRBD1	TGCGCCAGCAGCTCCGGGACAGGGGCCAGTTACACTGAAGCTTTCTTT	CASSSGTGASYTEAFF
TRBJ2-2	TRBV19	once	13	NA	TGTGCCTGCTCCCCAACCTCCTACGGGGAGCTGTTTTTT	CACSPTSYGELFF
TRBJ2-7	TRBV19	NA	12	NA	TGTGCCAGTAGAGGGGGGGCCTACGAGCAGTACTTC	CASRGGAYEQYF
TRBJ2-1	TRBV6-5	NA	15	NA	TGTGCCAGCAGTTACGTAGATAGCTCCTACAATGAGCAGTTCTTC	CASSYVDSSYNEQFF
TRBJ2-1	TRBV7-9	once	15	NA	TGTGCCAGCAGCATCCCTGGAGATTTGCGCGATGAGCAGTTCTTC	CASSIPGDLRDEQFF
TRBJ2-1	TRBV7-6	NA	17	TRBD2	TGTGCCAGCAGCTCCTTATCGGGGGGGCTTATTTACAATGAGCAGTTCTTC	CASSSLSGGLIYNEQFF
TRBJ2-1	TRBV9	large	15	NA	TGTGCCAGCAGCCCCCACTTGAGCTCCTACAATGAGCAGTTCTTC	CASSPHLSSYNEQFF
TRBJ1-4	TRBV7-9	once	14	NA	TGTGCCAGCAGTTTCATGACAGACAATGAAAAACTGTTTTTT	CASSFMTDNEKLFF
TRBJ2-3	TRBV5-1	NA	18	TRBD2	TGCGCCAGCAGCTTGGACCCTAGCGGAATAATCCCCACAGATACGCAGTATTTT	CASSLDPSGIIPTDTQYF
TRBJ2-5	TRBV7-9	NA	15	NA	TGTGCCAGCAGCACAGAAGGGGGAGGGGGAGAGACCCAGTACTTC	CASSTEGGGGETQYF
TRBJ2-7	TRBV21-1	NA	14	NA	TGTGCCAGCGGACACGGGACAGAAGTCGACGAGCAGTACTTC	CASGHGTEVDEQYF
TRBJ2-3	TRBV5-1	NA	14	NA	TGCGCCAGCAGCTTTTTACTAGGCCCAGATACGCAGTATTTT	CASSFLLGPDTQYF
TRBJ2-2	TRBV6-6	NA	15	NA	TGTGCCAGCAGTTACGATTCCCCGGGGACCGGGGAGCTGTTTTTT	CASSYDSPGTGELFF
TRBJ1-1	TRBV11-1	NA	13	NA	TGTGCCAGCAGCTTATCATTGAACACTGAAGCTTTCTTT	CASSLSLNTEAFF
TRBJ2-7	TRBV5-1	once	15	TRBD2	TGCGCCAGCAGCCCCGCTAGCGGGAGGGCCTACGAGCAGTACTTC	CASSPASGRAYEQYF
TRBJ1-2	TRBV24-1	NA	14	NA	TGTGCCACCAGTGACCCCGGGATAAACTATGGCTACACCTTC	CATSDPGINYGYTF
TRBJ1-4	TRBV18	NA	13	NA	TGTGCCAGCTCAGGGGGCACTAATGAAAAACTGTTTTTT	CASSGGTNEKLFF
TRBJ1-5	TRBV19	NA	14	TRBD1	TGTGCCAGTAGCCCGACAGGGTCCCGGCAGCCCCAGCATTTT	CASSPTGSRQPQHF
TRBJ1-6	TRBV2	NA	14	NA	TGTGCCAGCGGGGAGGTAGGCAAGAATTCACCCCTCCACTTT	CASGEVGKNSPLHF
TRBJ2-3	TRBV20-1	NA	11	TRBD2	TGCAGTGCTAGTAGGGGACTAGGTTGGTATTTT	CSASRGLGWYF
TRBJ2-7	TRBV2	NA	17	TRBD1	TGTGCCAGCAGTAAGGGACAGGGGTTAACAACAAGTCACGAGCAGTACTTC	CASSKGQGLTTSHEQYF
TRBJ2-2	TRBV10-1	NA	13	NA	TGCGCCAGCAGTGCAGGACTCTCTAGGGAGCTGTTTTTT	CASSAGLSRELFF
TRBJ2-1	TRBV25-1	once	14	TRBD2	TGTGCCAGCAGCTGGGGGGGACCCTTAAATGAGCAGTTCTTC	CASSWGGPLNEQFF
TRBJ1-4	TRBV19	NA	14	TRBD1	TGTGCCAGTAGACCGGGACAGCTTAATGAAAAACTGTTTTTT	CASRPGQLNEKLFF
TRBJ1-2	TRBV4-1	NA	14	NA	TGCGCCAGCAGCCCCACCAGGGTAAAGGATGGCTACACCTTC	CASSPTRVKDGYTF
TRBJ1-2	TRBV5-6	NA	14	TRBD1	TGTGCCAGCAGCTGGAACGGACAGGGCTATGGCTACACCTTC	CASSWNGQGYGYTF
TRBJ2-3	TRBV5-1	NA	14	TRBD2	TGCGCCAGCACGGGCGGGGGGGCCGTAGATACGCAGTATTTT	CASTGGGAVDTQYF
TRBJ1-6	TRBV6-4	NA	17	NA	TGTGCCGTAAGGCCCCGGACGGACCTCCCGGGGAATTCACCCCTCCACTTT	CAVRPRTDLPGNSPLHF